This T cell receptor beta chain was profiled in a study of T cell responses to AZD1222 COVID-19 vaccine. Background on the study: Whether given at about 4 or about 12 weeks, second doses were pooled.

Concerning this clone: The antigen is undetermined.

This table comes from immunoSEQ multiplex PCR, and its TCRdb copy is limited to in-frame clones, with some not included. The data show some 150,000 clones, with about 90% seen just once and roughly 3.7% held by the top ten. The study's findings and limits: The donor cohort was predominantly white British with a female majority, and clonal diversity may have been underestimated. Breadth and depth of Spike-specific TCRs rose after two AZD1222 doses.

This CDR3 comprises 18 residues. J was trimmed by 0 bases and V by 4 bases; bases with no gene match: 15. The sequence was obtained from an adult in good health. The specimen was peripheral blood, collected on day 0 of AZD1222 vaccination. V and J are TRBV23-1 and TRBJ2-7; 7 nucleotides line up with TRBD1. TRBV23-1 is marked as an open reading frame, function uncertain. Here the CDR3 reads CASSRTAQGTVSSYEQYF. The CDR3 DNA sequence: TGCGCCAGCAGTCGAACGGCCCAAGGGACAGTGAGCTCCTACGAGCAGTACTTC.